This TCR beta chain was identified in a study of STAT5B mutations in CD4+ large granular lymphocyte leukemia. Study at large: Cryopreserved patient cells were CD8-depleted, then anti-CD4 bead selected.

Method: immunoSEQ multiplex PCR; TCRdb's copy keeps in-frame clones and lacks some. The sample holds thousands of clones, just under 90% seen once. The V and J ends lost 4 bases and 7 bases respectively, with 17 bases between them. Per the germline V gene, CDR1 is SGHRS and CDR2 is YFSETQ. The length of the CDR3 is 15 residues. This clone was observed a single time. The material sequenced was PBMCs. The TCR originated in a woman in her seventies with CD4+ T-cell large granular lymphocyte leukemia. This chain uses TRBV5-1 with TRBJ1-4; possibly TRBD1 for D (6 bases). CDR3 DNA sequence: TGCGCCAGCAGCCCTGGTGGGGGCTTGGGTGAAAAACTGTTTTTT. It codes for CASSPGGGLGEKLFF.